Described below is a single TCR beta chain sequence and its context. Germline-derived CDR1 and CDR2 are MDHEN and SYDVKM. The CDR3 has 14 residues. V was shortened by 5 bases and J by 0 bases, with 11 bases between the two germline ends. The source of the sample is a study of OX40 agonist ivuxolimab in advanced cancers. Only in-frame clones appear in the TCRdb table, and some are missing; sequencing was by immunoSEQ multiplex PCR. The sample consists of 45,000 to 60,000 clones, 75% to 80% of them appearing once. The sequencing used CD4+ or CD8+ T cells sorted from blood, collected in a trial of the OX40 agonist ivuxolimab. The sequence came from an adult with an advanced solid tumor such as melanoma, head and neck, liver or kidney cancer. The chain recombines TRBV28 with TRBJ2-7, with D possibly being TRBD2 (5 bases). DNA for the CDR3: TGTGCCAGCAGTACCCCTAGCCACTCCTACGAGCAGTACTTC. As protein: CASSTPSHSYEQYF.